This T cell receptor (beta chain) derives from a study of siplizumab effects on memory and regulatory T cells. Study-level findings and limits: Naive T cells apparently outstripped memory cells in diversity and seemed major alloresponse contributors.

Trimming removed 5 bases from V and 2 bases from J, with 7 bases in between. The CDR3 has 13 residues. CDR1 MNHEY and CDR2 SMNVEV come from the germline V gene (reference sequence). The assay looked at approximately 10^5 TCR templates in each sample. The assay was immunoSEQ multiplex PCR, and TCRdb's table has in-frame clones only and misses some. Of 65,000 to 85,000 clones listed, 93% were seen once; the top ten hold 5%. Remarks on this clone: The antigen is not known.

The sample was CD8+ T cells sorted from blood. The rearrangement joins TRBV27 to TRBJ2-1; possible D gene TRBD2, 5 bases. This TCR was recovered from a human donor in good health. CDR3 sequence (DNA): TGTGCCAGCAGTCTAGCTACCTACAATGAGCAGTTCTTC. Translated, it gives CASSLATYNEQFF.